The present entry profiles one T cell receptor (beta chain) with its context. Only one count was recorded for this clonotype. The antigen it recognizes is unknown. The input lacks base qualities; no much larger clone sits a single base away. One read alone provides weak support. These data belong to a study of CD8 T cells in Susac syndrome (dated by TCRdb to between 2018 and 2020). In terms of the full investigation: Whether CD8+ T cell activation and differentiation in Susac syndrome was antigen driven was tested using repertoire sequencing.

In the germline V gene (reference sequence), CDR1 corresponds to DFQATT and CDR2 to SNEGSKA. The CDR3 spans 15 residues, from the cysteine through the phenylalanine. Of all the DNA, just the CDR3 is kept, 45 bases in frame from base 1. From V the trimming removes 4 bases and from J it removes 1 base, while the gene matches leave 7 bases of the junction unaccounted for. Peripheral blood CD8+ and CD4+ T cells from healthy donors, Susac syndrome patients and multiple sclerosis patients were profiled using high-throughput TCR beta sequencing. The multiple sclerosis controls were treatment-naive patients whose relapsing-remitting disease, either stable or active, fulfilled the revised McDonald criteria. Bulk CD8+ and CD4+ T cells were purified magnetically by negative isolation, whereas CD8+ TEMRA cells were enriched by FACS. Blood was drawn into EDTA tubes, processed within 24 hours, and PBMCs were isolated by density gradient centrifugation. PBMCs destined for TCR sequencing were cryopreserved in liquid nitrogen and later thawed in a 37 °C water bath. The sorted or isolated CD4+, CD8+ and CD8+ TEMRA cells reached a purity of at least 90%.

Broader findings and caveats from the paper: The number of individuals in the TCR sequencing and HLA analysis was acknowledged as relatively small.

RNA was extracted with the RNeasy kit and about 0.5 to 1 ug was reverse transcribed using random hexamers. TCR beta CDR3 regions were amplified with the immunoSEQ multiplex PCR assay covering 54 Vbeta and 13 Jbeta segments. PCR amplification bias was corrected using a synthetic template baseline for primer optimization and computational correction. The paper's data handling went like this. Reads were annotated to V, D and J genes according to IMGT and were analyzed with immunoSEQ Analyzer, with only productive sequences retained. To calculate clonality, Shannon entropy was normalized by log2 of the number of productive unique sequences and then subtracted from one. Public and private clones were assessed among the 100 most prevalent clones of each patient and control. A clone was defined as Susac-specific if it was absent from the healthy and MS cohorts, from approximately 980 published viral clones and from other ImmuneACCESS disease sequences. Using fastp trimming at Q25 and MiXCR clonotype assembly, TCRdb reanalyzed the public sequencing data and kept in-frame beta chains. One record per CDR3 amino acid sequence lists the most common genes and DNA. None of the V and J calls come from the authors' own analysis; TCRdb made them. This sample has 300,000 to 350,000 distinct CDR3 sequences in its table, and under 95% of those were observed once. The ten largest clones take up more than 0.06% of the sample.

The sequence derives from a human donor with multiple sclerosis. Sequenced material: CD4+ T cells from PBMCs. The V and J genes are TRBV20-1 and TRBJ1-1; TRBD1 lines up with 9 middle nucleotides. The CDR3 protein sequence reads: CSAKEQGAANTEAFF. The DNA is TGCAGTGCTAAGGAACAGGGGGCGGCGAACACTGAAGCTTTCTTT.